The T cell receptor (beta chain) described here comes from a study of cytomegalovirus exposure and HLA in healthy donors. This CDR3 contains 16 residues. Germline CDR1 is SGDLS and CDR2 is YYNGEE. V shed 0 bases, J shed 2 bases, and the junction held 3 bases outside the gene matches. Concerning this clone itself: Its target is unknown.

Study-wide points: Among TCR sequences, most were rare, though some public TCRs appeared in many donors.

Sequenced by immunoSEQ multiplex PCR; TCRdb stores in-frame clones only, minus some. Of some 69,000 clones listed, 96% are singletons. These donors were members of the approximately 120-subject validation cohort, a group separate from the roughly 670-subject first cohort. The chain couples TRBV9 to TRBJ2-1; TRBD2 aligns across 9 bases. Source material: PBMCs. This TCR came from a woman between 18 and 29 years old in good health and CMV-seropositive. The CDR3 sequence: CASSVVGTSPYNEQFF. The DNA for the CDR3 is TGTGCCAGCAGCGTAGTTGGGACTAGCCCCTACAATGAGCAGTTCTTC. Supplemented by reference TRBV9 and TRBJ2-1, the full variable domain reads DSGVTQTPKHLITATGQRVTLRCSPRSGDLSVYWYQQSLDQGLQFLIQYYNGEERAKGNILERFSAQQFPDLHSELNLSSLELGDSALYFCASSVVGTSPYNEQFFGPGTRLTVL.